The 12 T cell receptor beta chains reported below all come from one sample, sequenced in a study of cytomegalovirus exposure and HLA in healthy donors. Using immunoSEQ multiplex PCR, the repertoire was profiled, and TCRdb retains in-frame clones only, with some absent. The sample carries around 160,000 clones, more than 75% recorded once. The sequencing sample was made of PBMCs. These receptor sequences come from a man aged 18 to 30 in good health and CMV-seronegative.

J is TRBJ2-7 and V is TRBV4-3; D may be TRBD2 (7 bases). The germline V gene has CDR1 LGHNA and CDR2 YSLEER. V was clipped by 0 bases and J by 0 bases, with 9 bases between them. The CDR3 runs 15 residues. The CDR3 bases are TGCGCCAGCAGCCAAGAAGGGGGGGGCTCCTACGAGCAGTACTTC. It translates to CASSQEGGGSYEQYF.

The chain joins TRBV7-9 to TRBJ2-1, with unresolved D. The V end lost 4 bases, the J end lost 9 bases, and 16 bases lay between the germline ends. Germline values: CDR1 SEHNR, CDR2 FQNEAQ (reference sequence). This CDR3 spans 14 amino acids. The CDR3 DNA is TGTGCCAGCAGCTCAAGACATAGTTTCAGTGAGCAGTTCTTC. It encodes CASSSRHSFSEQFF.

The genes are TRBV10-1 and TRBJ2-7, with 12 nucleotides matching TRBD1. The CDR3 covers 16 residues. V was pared by 6 bases and J by 0 bases, with 6 bases of the junction left unmatched. Germline V gene data show CDR1 as WNHNN and CDR2 as SYGVQD (reference sequence). The CDR3 protein is CASSDPGQGASYEQYF. CDR3 in DNA: TGCGCCAGCAGCGACCCGGGACAGGGGGCCTCCTACGAGCAGTACTTC.

The chain recombines TRBV19 with TRBJ2-7; possible D gene TRBD1, 5 bases. CDR1 and CDR2 (germline): LNHDA, SQIVND (reference sequence). CDR3 size: 14 residues. V was clipped by 7 bases and J by 1 base, with 14 bases between them. CDR3 residues: CASKADTGSYEQYF. The CDR3 bases are TGTGCCAGTAAGGCGGACACAGGTTCCTACGAGCAGTACTTC.

V and J are TRBV7-2 and TRBJ2-3, with TRBD2 identical over 9 bases. J was trimmed by 1 base and V by 6 bases; bases with no gene match: 5. This CDR3 is 15 amino acids long. Germline CDR1 SGHTA, CDR2 FQGNSA. Written as DNA, the CDR3 is TGTGCCAGCAGTCTACGGACTAGCGGCACAGATACGCAGTATTTT. It codes for CASSLRTSGTDTQYF.

This rearrangement joins TRBV7-2 to TRBJ1-2, with a weak D call TRBD1 (6 bases). Trimming shortened V by 4 bases and J by 0 bases, and 12 bases separated the two germline ends. The CDR3 covers 15 residues. Germline assignment: CDR1 SGHTA and CDR2 FQGNSA. CDR3 amino acids: CASSSQGFSNYGYTF. The CDR3 nucleotides are TGTGCCAGCAGCTCTCAGGGGTTTTCTAACTATGGCTACACCTTC.

J is TRBJ2-5 and V is TRBV2; a weak D match, TRBD1 (6 bases). CDR3 length: 14 amino acids. Germline lookup yields CDR1 SNHLY and CDR2 FYNNEI. V lost 5 bases and J 2 bases, leaving 12 bases between the germline ends. The CDR3: CASSFQGQQETQYF. For the CDR3, the DNA is TGTGCCAGCAGTTTTCAGGGGCAACAAGAGACCCAGTACTTC. The complete variable domain, with remaining parts taken from reference TRBV2 and TRBJ2-5, reads EPEVTQTPSHQVTQMGQEVILRCVPISNHLYFYWYRQILGQKVEFLVSFYNNEISEKSEIFDDQFSVERPDGSNFTLKIRSTKLEDSAMYFCASSFQGQQETQYFGPGTRLLVL.

This clone came up once. The chain combines TRBV18 with TRBJ2-2; D is ambiguous. Trimming took 1 base from V and 7 from J, leaving 7 bases between them. Germline V gene sequence: CDR1 KGHSH, CDR2 LQKENI. CDR3 size: 13 residues. This CDR3 reads CASSPLPSGELFF. CDR3 DNA: TGTGCCAGCTCACCACTACCTAGCGGGGAGCTGTTTTTT.

CDR3 sequence: CASSSQGGHMNTEAFF. In DNA, the CDR3 is TGTGCCAGCAGCTCCCAGGGGGGACACATGAACACTGAAGCTTTCTTT. This chain connects TRBV7-2 to TRBJ1-1; TRBD1 agrees at 7 bases. CDR1 and CDR2 from the germline V gene are SGHTA and FQGNSA. This CDR3 comprises 16 residues. V was pared by 4 bases and J by 0 bases, with 8 bases of the junction left unmatched.

This chain connects TRBV2 to TRBJ2-7, with a weak D call TRBD2 (6 bases). This CDR3 has 14 residues. In germline, CDR1 is SNHLY, CDR2 FYNNEI. Trimming cost V 5 bases and J 6 bases, with 17 bases left between them. The CDR3 protein is CASSRPPVAAEQYV. The CDR3 DNA reads as TGTGCCAGCAGTCGACCCCCAGTAGCGGCCGAGCAGTACGTC.

The chain carries TRBV6-5 and TRBJ2-5; tentative D call: TRBD1 (6 bases). This CDR3 contains 14 residues. The V gene's germline CDR1 is MNHEY and CDR2 SVGAGI. V gave up 2 bases and J gave up 4 bases, with 11 bases separating them. The CDR3 DNA sequence: TGTGCCAGCAGTTACACAGGGACAACAGAGACCCAGTACTTC. Its translation: CASSYTGTTETQYF.

This clone has a single count. The chain is built from TRBV7-9 and TRBJ1-2; TRBD1 might be the D (5 bases). CDR1 is SEHNR and CDR2 is FQNEAQ in the germline V gene (reference sequence). This CDR3 is 16 amino acids long. V dropped 5 bases and J dropped 5 bases, with 21 bases sitting between them. CDR3: CASSHFTGDAAYGYTF. DNA for the CDR3: TGTGCCAGCAGCCATTTCACGGGGGATGCGGCATATGGCTACACCTTC.